Following are 5 T cell receptor beta chains from one sample sequenced in a study of T cells in Graves' hyperthyroidism and ophthalmopathy. Amplification of TCR beta CDR3 regions used RNA as the template. Initially, a first-round RT-PCR of the TCR CDR3 employed the HTBI primer set. Using its own MiXCR run on the multiplex PCR reads, TCRdb lists one record per CDR3 protein. Among hundreds of thousands of distinct CDR3 sequences listed, less than 15% were seen once. Sequenced material: blood. The receptor set was obtained from a woman in her late teens or twenties with Graves' hyperthyroidism.

This chain links TRBV18 with TRBJ1-2; no reliable D call. Germline values: CDR1 KGHSH, CDR2 LQKENI. V dropped 3 bases and J dropped 7 bases, with 15 bases sitting between them. This CDR3 has 14 residues. The CDR3 loop reads CASSPPWAPTGYTF. CDR3 DNA: TGTGCCAGCTCACCCCCCTGGGCGCCTACTGGCTACACCTTC.

This clonotype was seen a few times. The chain couples TRBV5-6 to TRBJ1-1; D perhaps matches TRBD1 (6 bases). This CDR3 spans 14 amino acids. Trimming took 3 bases from V and 2 from J, leaving 11 bases between them. In germline, CDR1 is SGHDT, CDR2 YYEEEE. The CDR3, as DNA: TGTGCCAGCAGCTGGACGGACAGTAACACTGAAGCTTTCTTT. This gives the protein CASSWTDSNTEAFF.

This clonotype was found a few times. A read error may explain this, as a much larger clone is one base away. The rearrangement links TRBV28 to TRBJ2-5; possible D gene TRBD1, 6 bases. CDR1 and CDR2 from the germline V gene are MDHEN and SYDVKM. The CDR3 contains 15 residues. DNA of the CDR3: TGTGCCAGCAGTCCAGGGACATGGGGCCAAGGGACCCAGTACTTC. Its protein product is CASSPGTWGQGTQYF.

V usage is TRBV5-1 and J usage is TRBJ2-1; the D is unclear. The CDR3 length is 14 residues. V shed 7 bases and J shed 8 bases, with 19 bases lying between them. CDR1 is SGHRS and CDR2 is YFSETQ in the germline V gene. The chain's CDR3 is CASRSSSVEDEQFF. DNA for the CDR3: TGCGCCAGCCGGAGTTCCTCGGTTGAGGATGAGCAGTTCTTC.

There are many counts of this clonotype. The V and J genes are TRBV11-1 and TRBJ2-1; a weak D match, TRBD2 (6 bases). There are 13 residues in the CDR3. CDR1 is SGHAT, CDR2 FQDESV, per germline (reference sequence). Trimming shortened V by 5 bases and J by 6 bases, and 11 bases separated the two germline ends. Here the CDR3 reads CASSPGLSNEQFF. The CDR3 DNA sequence: TGTGCCAGCAGCCCGGGACTCAGCAATGAGCAGTTCTTC.